This is a list of T cell receptor beta chains from one sample in a study of cytomegalovirus exposure and HLA in healthy donors. Profiled with immunoSEQ multiplex PCR; TCRdb holds only in-frame clones, not every one. The sample has roughly 120,000 clones; 60% to 85% are singletons. The sample taken for sequencing was PBMCs. The receptor set was obtained from a woman aged 25 to 45 in good health and CMV-seronegative. Both conserved end residues are part of each CDR3. Fields, in order: clone size, J gene, D gene, V gene, CDR3 DNA, CDR3 protein. A D gene is named only where the DNA matches it firmly. Clone size is given for some rows only: seen once, a few or many times, or a class if the clone is expanded.

>NA|TRBJ2-7|NA|TRBV6-5
TGTGCCAGCAGTTCCGGAGGGGGCGGCTACGAGCAGTACTTC
CASSSGGGGYEQYF
>NA|TRBJ1-1|NA|TRBV28
TGTGCCAGCAGTTTGGTTGGCAGTCCTGAAGCTTTCTTT
CASSLVGSPEAFF
>NA|TRBJ2-5|NA|TRBV7-3
TGTGCCAGCAGCTCCGATCACGGGGAGACCCAGTACTTC
CASSSDHGETQYF
>NA|TRBJ1-1|NA|TRBV30
TGTGCCTGGAGTCTTAGGGGGATTGAAGCTTTCTTT
CAWSLRGIEAFF
>NA|TRBJ2-1|NA|TRBV1
TGCACCAGCAGCCAAGAGGTGACTAGCGGGGGGGTTTCCTCCTACAATGAGCAGTTCTTC
CTSSQEVTSGGVSSYNEQFF
>NA|TRBJ2-7|TRBD2|TRBV6-1
TGTGCCAGCAGTGAGGGACTAGCGGGCACCTACGAGCAGTACTTC
CASSEGLAGTYEQYF
>NA|TRBJ1-6|NA|TRBV13
TGTGCCAGCAGCCCCCGACAGAGCTCCTATAATTCACCCCTCCACTTT
CASSPRQSSYNSPLHF
>NA|TRBJ2-7|TRBD2|TRBV28
TGTGCCAGCAGTGAAACTAGCGGGAGGATCTCCTACGAGCAGTACTTC
CASSETSGRISYEQYF
>few|TRBJ2-3|NA|TRBV15
TGTGCCACCAGCAGAGGGGTAGGGGCCACAGATACGCAGTATTTT
CATSRGVGATDTQYF
>few|TRBJ2-3|NA|TRBV11-2
TGTGCCAGCAGCTTAGTTGGCAGGGGGGCAGATACGCAGTATTTT
CASSLVGRGADTQYF
>NA|TRBJ2-2|TRBD2|TRBV7-8
TGTGCCAGCACCCTGCGGGGGGCGGGGGGGCGAGCCGGGGAGCTGTTTTTT
CASTLRGAGGRAGELFF
>few|TRBJ1-4|NA|TRBV14
TGTGCCAGCAAGAGCCTAACTAATGAAAAACTGTTTTTT
CASKSLTNEKLFF
>NA|TRBJ2-7|TRBD1|TRBV2
TGTGCTACTCAACGACAGGGTATGTCCTACGAGCAGTACTTC
CATQRQGMSYEQYF
>NA|TRBJ1-5|NA|TRBV6-5
TGTGCCAGCAGTCCCCAGGGCAATAGCAATCAGCCCCAGCATTTT
CASSPQGNSNQPQHF
>NA|TRBJ2-5|NA|TRBV7-9
TGTGCCAGCAGCTTCGCAGGGTTGAAGACCCAGTACTTC
CASSFAGLKTQYF
>NA|TRBJ2-2|NA|TRBV13
TGTGCCAGCAGCCCCCCTGAGCCGAACACCGGGGAGCTGTTTTTT
CASSPPEPNTGELFF
>NA|TRBJ1-1|NA|TRBV30
TGTGCCTGGAGAAAGGGTGGCAGGGATGAAGCTTTCTTT
CAWRKGGRDEAFF
>NA|TRBJ2-4|NA|TRBV2
TGTGCCAGCAGTGCCGACCTTGGGGGACAAAGTCAGTACTTC
CASSADLGGQSQYF
>NA|TRBJ1-5|TRBD1|TRBV2
TGTGCCAGCAGTGAGGTCGGGACAGGGGGCGGACAGCCCCAGCATTTT
CASSEVGTGGGQPQHF
>NA|TRBJ2-2|NA|TRBV2
TGTGCCACCTCTCCCCCCGGGGAGCTGTTTTTT
CATSPPGELFF
>NA|TRBJ2-1|NA|TRBV28
TGTGCCAGCCAAACCTTTAGGGGGGGTTACAATGAGCAGTTCTTC
CASQTFRGGYNEQFF
>once|TRBJ2-3|TRBD2|TRBV5-1
TGCGCCAGCAGCTGGGGGGGAGCAGATACGCAGTATTTT
CASSWGGADTQYF
>NA|TRBJ2-2|NA|TRBV6-5
TGTGCCAGCAGTTATGCCCTAGCCTCTGGGGAGCTGTTTTTT
CASSYALASGELFF
>NA|TRBJ1-6|TRBD1|TRBV7-9
TGTGCCAGCAGCACCAGGGACAGGGGGCCTGGGTCACCCCTCCACTTT
CASSTRDRGPGSPLHF
>NA|TRBJ1-2|NA|TRBV28
TGTGCCAGCGGACCTGGGGACTACTATGGCTACACCTTC
CASGPGDYYGYTF
>few|TRBJ1-1|TRBD1|TRBV5-6
TGTGCCAGCAACCAGGGGGCGCATACTGAAGCTTTCTTT
CASNQGAHTEAFF
>NA|TRBJ1-2|NA|TRBV6-6
TGTGCCAGCAGTACACCTGCGGAAGTCTATGGCTACACCTTC
CASSTPAEVYGYTF
>NA|TRBJ1-2|NA|TRBV5-6
TGTGCCAGCAGCTTGGATCGCAGGGATGGCTACACCTTC
CASSLDRRDGYTF
>NA|TRBJ2-3|NA|TRBV28
TGTGCCAGCAGTTTCAAGGTCGATATACAGCCGATCACAGATACGCAGTATTTT
CASSFKVDIQPITDTQYF
>NA|TRBJ2-7|TRBD2|TRBV11-2
TGTGCCAGCAGCTTGGGACTAGCGGCCTCCTACGAGCAGTACTTC
CASSLGLAASYEQYF
>NA|TRBJ2-2|TRBD1|TRBV14
TGTGCCAGCAGGACAGGGGTTGGTACCGGGGAGCTGTTTTTT
CASRTGVGTGELFF
>NA|TRBJ2-3|TRBD2|TRBV28
TGTGCCAGCAGTACCCCGGTTAGTCCCGGGACTAGCGGGGAAAGCACAGATACGCAGTATTTT
CASSTPVSPGTSGESTDTQYF
>NA|TRBJ2-1|TRBD2|TRBV9
TGTGCCAGCAGCGTAGGCGGGGGGCAAAACAATGAGCAGTTCTTC
CASSVGGGQNNEQFF
>few|TRBJ2-3|TRBD2|TRBV6-4
TGTGCCAGCAGTGACTCTGCGGGGGGCCCGGATACGCAGTATTTT
CASSDSAGGPDTQYF
>NA|TRBJ1-1|NA|TRBV7-8
TGTGCCAGCAGCCCCTCGGTACGGACTGAAGCTTTCTTT
CASSPSVRTEAFF
>NA|TRBJ2-2|NA|TRBV11-3
TGTGCCAGCAGCCCTGGGACAATCGGGGAGCTGTTTTTT
CASSPGTIGELFF
>NA|TRBJ2-1|NA|TRBV6-4
TGTGCCAGCAGCTTCACCCTAGGTCGGCGCAATGAGCAGTTCTTC
CASSFTLGRRNEQFF
>NA|TRBJ2-1|TRBD2|TRBV30
TGTGCCTGGAGCAGACTAGCGCCTGAGCAGTTCTTC
CAWSRLAPEQFF
>NA|TRBJ2-3|TRBD1|TRBV5-1
TGCGCCAGCAGAACGGGACAGGGGTTTAGTGGCACAGATACGCAGTATTTT
CASRTGQGFSGTDTQYF
>NA|TRBJ2-7|NA|TRBV30
TGTGCCTGGAGTGTGGGGGGGCCCGAGCAGTACTTC
CAWSVGGPEQYF
>NA|TRBJ1-1|TRBD1|TRBV7-9
TGTGCCAGCAGCTTAGGTCAGGGGGAAATGGCTTTCTTT
CASSLGQGEMAFF
>NA|TRBJ2-3|NA|TRBV10-3
TGTGCCATCGGGAGGGGGATTGCAGATACGCAGTATTTT
CAIGRGIADTQYF
>NA|TRBJ2-7|TRBD2|TRBV4-2
TGTGCCAGCAGCCAATTCCTCGGACTAGCGGGGACCTCCTACGAGCAGTACTTC
CASSQFLGLAGTSYEQYF
>few|TRBJ1-6|NA|TRBV4-1
TGCGCCAGCAGCCACCTCAAGACCAGGGGCTATAATTCACCCCTCCACTTT
CASSHLKTRGYNSPLHF
>NA|TRBJ2-3|NA|TRBV9
TGTGCCAGCAGCGTAGATCCCGGCACAGATACGCAGTATTTT
CASSVDPGTDTQYF